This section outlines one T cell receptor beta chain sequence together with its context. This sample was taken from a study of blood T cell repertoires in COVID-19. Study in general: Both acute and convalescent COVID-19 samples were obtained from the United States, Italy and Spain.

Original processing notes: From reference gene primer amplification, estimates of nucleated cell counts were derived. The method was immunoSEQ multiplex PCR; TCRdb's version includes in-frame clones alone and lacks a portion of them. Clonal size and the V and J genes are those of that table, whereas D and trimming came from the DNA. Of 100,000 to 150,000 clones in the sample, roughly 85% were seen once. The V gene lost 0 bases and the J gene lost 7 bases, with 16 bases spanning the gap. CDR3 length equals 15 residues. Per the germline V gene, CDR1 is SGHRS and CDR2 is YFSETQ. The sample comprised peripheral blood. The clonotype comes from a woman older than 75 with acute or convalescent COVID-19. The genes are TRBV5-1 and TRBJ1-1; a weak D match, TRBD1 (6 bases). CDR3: CASSLVPGTLNEAFF. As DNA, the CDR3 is TGCGCCAGCAGCTTGGTCCCCGGGACACTTAATGAAGCTTTCTTT.